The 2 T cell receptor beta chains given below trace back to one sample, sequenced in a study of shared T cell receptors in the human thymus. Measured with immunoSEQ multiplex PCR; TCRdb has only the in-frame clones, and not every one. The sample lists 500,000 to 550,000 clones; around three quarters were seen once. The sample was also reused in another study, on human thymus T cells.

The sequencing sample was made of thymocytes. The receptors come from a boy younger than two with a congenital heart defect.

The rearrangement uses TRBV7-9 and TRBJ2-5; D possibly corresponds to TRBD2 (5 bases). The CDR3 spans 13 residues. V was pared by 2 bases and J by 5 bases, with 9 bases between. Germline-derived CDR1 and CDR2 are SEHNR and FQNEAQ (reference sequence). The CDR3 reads CASSLRTLETQYF. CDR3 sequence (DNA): TGTGCCAGCAGCTTAAGGACTTTGGAGACCCAGTACTTC.

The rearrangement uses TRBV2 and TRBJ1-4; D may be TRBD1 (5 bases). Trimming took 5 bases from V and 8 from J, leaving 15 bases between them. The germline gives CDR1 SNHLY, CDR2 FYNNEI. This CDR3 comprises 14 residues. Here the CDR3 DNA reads TGTGCCAGCAGTCCGGACACCCGGGAGGAAAAACTGTTTTTT. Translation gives CASSPDTREEKLFF. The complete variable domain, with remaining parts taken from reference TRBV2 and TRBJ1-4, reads EPEVTQTPSHQVTQMGQEVILRCVPISNHLYFYWYRQILGQKVEFLVSFYNNEISEKSEIFDDQFSVERPDGSNFTLKIRSTKLEDSAMYFCASSPDTREEKLFFGSGTQLSVL.